This T cell receptor beta chain was sequenced during a study of blood T cells in healthy people across ages. Study observations and caveats: Naive T cell percentage strongly correlated with TCR beta diversity.

Primers used in a second PCR of about 6 to 11 cycles were a sample-barcoded 5' primer and a J-beta primer mix. TCRdb ran MiXCR on the 5' RACE reads and lists one entry per CDR3 protein. The sample comprises around 690,000 distinct CDR3 sequences, under 65% of which are singletons, and 30% to 45% rests with the top ten. Germline CDR1 is SGDLS and CDR2 is YYNGEE. Trimming left V 0 bases short and J 10 bases short, with 14 bases between. CDR3 size: 14 residues. As regards this clonotype: Its specificity is not known.

Sequences were obtained from blood. This chain joins TRBV9 and TRBJ2-1; the D gene is possibly TRBD2 (6 bases). This sequence originates from a man aged 55 to 69 in good health. The CDR3 loop is CASSVVTAGDEQFF. Written as DNA, the CDR3 is TGTGCCAGCAGCGTAGTGACAGCGGGCGACGAGCAGTTCTTC.